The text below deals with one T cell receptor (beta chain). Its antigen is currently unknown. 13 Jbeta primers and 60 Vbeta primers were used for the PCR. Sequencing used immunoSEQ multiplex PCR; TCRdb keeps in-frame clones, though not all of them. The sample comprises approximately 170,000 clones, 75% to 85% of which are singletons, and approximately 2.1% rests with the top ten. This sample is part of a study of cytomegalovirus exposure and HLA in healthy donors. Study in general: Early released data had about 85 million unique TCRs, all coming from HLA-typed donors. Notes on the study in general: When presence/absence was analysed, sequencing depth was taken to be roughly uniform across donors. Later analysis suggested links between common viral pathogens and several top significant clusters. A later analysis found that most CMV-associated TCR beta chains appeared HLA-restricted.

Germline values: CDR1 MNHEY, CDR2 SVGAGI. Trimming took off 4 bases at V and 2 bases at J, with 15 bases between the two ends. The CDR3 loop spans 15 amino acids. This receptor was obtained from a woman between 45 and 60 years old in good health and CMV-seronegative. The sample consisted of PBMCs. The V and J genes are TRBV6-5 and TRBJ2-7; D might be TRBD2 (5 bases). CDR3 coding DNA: TGTGCCAGCAGTTCCCGGCTCCGGGATACCTACGAGCAGTACTTC. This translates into CASSSRLRDTYEQYF.